The TCR beta chain described here comes from a study of T cells in Graves' hyperthyroidism and ophthalmopathy. The table lists this clonotype with many counts. The PBMCs had their origin in roughly 9.4 ml of fresh peripheral blood. Germline V gene sequence: CDR1 MNHNS, CDR2 SASEGT. The V end lost 6 bases, the J end lost 0 bases, and 12 bases lay between the germline ends. The CDR3 sequence is 15 residues long. It was RNA transcripts that yielded the amplified TCR beta CDR3 regions. The HTBI set primed first-round TCR CDR3 RT-PCR. Using its own MiXCR run on the multiplex PCR reads, TCRdb lists one record per CDR3 protein. The top ten hold about 20% of the sample, which has 550,000 to 600,000 distinct CDR3 sequences, approximately 16% seen once.

The chain is built from TRBV6-1 and TRBJ2-1, with D possibly TRBD1 on 7 matching bases. The sequence was obtained from a woman between 18 and 29 years old with Graves' hyperthyroidism. The specimen was blood. CDR3 sequence (DNA): TGTGCCAGCAGGCAGGGGGGAAGCTCCTACAATGAGCAGTTCTTC. Protein sequence: CASRQGGSSYNEQFF.